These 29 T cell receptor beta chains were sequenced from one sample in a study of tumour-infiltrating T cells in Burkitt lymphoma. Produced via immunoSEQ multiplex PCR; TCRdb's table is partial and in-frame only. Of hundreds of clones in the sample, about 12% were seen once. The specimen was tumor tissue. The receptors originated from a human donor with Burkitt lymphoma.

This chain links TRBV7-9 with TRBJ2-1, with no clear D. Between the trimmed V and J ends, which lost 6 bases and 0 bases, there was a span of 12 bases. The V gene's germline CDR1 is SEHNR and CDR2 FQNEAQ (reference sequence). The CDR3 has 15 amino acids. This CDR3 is CASSLPKGSYNEQFF. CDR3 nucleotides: TGTGCCAGCAGTCTTCCTAAGGGCTCCTACAATGAGCAGTTCTTC.

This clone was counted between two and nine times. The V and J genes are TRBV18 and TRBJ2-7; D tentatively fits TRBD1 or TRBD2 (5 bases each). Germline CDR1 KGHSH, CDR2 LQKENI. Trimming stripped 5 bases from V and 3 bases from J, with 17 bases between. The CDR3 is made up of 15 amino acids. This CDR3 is CASSKSGHRGYEQYF. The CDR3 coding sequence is TGTGCCAGCTCAAAAAGCGGACACCGGGGCTACGAGCAGTACTTC. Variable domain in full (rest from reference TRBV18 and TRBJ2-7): NAGVMQNPRHLVRRRGQEARLRCSPMKGHSHVYWYRQLPEEGLKFMVYLQKENIIDESGMPKERFSAEFPKEGPSILRIQQVVRGDSAAYFCASSKSGHRGYEQYFGPGTRLTVT.

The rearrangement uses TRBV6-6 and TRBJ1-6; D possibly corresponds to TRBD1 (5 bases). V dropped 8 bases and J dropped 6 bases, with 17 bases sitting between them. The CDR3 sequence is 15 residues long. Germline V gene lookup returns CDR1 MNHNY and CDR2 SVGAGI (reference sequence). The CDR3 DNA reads TGTGCCAGCGGAGCACCGGGACCTGGTAATTCACCCCTCCACTTT. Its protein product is CASGAPGPGNSPLHF.

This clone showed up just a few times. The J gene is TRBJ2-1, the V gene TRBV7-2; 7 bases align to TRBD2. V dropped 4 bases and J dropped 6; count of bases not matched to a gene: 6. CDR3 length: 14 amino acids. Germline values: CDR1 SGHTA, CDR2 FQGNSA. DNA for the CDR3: TGTGCCAGCAGCTGGGCTGGCGGGGGCAATGAGCAGTTCTTC. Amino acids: CASSWAGGGNEQFF.

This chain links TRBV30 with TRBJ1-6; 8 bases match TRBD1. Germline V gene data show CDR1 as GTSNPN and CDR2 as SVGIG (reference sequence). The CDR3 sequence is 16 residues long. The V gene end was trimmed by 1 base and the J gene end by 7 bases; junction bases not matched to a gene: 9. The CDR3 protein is CAWSAIRTGRNSPLHF. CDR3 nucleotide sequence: TGTGCCTGGAGTGCTATCCGGACAGGGCGAAATTCACCCCTCCACTTT.

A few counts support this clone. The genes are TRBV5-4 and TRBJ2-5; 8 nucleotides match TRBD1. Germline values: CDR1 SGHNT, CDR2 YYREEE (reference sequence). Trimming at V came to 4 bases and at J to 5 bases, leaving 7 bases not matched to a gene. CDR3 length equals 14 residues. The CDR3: CASSPDRVVETQYF. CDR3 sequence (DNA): TGTGCCAGCAGCCCGGACAGGGTCGTCGAGACCCAGTACTTC.

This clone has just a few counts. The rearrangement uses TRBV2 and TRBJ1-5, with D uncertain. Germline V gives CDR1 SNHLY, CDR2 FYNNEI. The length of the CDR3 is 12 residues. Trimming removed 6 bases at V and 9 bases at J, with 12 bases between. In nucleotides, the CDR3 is TGTGCCAGCAGCGCGGCTCGACCGCCCCAGCATTTT. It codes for CASSAARPPQHF. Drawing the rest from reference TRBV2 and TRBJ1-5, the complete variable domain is EPEVTQTPSHQVTQMGQEVILRCVPISNHLYFYWYRQILGQKVEFLVSFYNNEISEKSEIFDDQFSVERPDGSNFTLKIRSTKLEDSAMYFCASSAARPPQHFGDGTRLSIL.

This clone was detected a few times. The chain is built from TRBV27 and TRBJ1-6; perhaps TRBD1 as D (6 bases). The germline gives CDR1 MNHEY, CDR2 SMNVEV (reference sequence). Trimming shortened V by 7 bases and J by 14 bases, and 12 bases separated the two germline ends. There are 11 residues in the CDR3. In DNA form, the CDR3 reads TGTGCCAGCACAGGAGGGGGGGCCCTCCACTTT. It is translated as CASTGGGALHF.

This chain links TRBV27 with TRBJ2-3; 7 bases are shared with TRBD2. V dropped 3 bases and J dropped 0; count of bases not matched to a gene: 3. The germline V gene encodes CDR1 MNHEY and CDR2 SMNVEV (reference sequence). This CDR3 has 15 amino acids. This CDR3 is CASSLGGTSTDTQYF. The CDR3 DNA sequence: TGTGCCAGCAGTTTGGGGGGGACTAGCACAGATACGCAGTATTTT.

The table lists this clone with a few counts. The CDR3 bases are TGTGCCAGCAGTCGACAGGGCATAACGACTGAAGCTTTCTTT. Translation: CASSRQGITTEAFF. This sequence joins TRBV25-1 and TRBJ1-1; 7 bases line up with TRBD1. The germline V gene has CDR1 MGHDK and CDR2 SYGVNS. The CDR3 totals 14 residues. V lost 5 bases to trimming and J lost 5 bases; unmatched junction nucleotides: 8.

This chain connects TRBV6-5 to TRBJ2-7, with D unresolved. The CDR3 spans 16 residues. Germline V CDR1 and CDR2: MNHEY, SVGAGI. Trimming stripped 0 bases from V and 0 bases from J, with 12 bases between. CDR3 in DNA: TGTGCCAGCAGTTACTCGAGAGCAGCATCCTCCTACGAGCAGTACTTC. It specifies CASSYSRAASSYEQYF.

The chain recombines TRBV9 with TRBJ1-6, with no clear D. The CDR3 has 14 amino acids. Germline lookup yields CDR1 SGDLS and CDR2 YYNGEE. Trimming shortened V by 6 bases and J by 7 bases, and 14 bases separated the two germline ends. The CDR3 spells CASTGLSENSPLHF. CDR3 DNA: TGTGCCAGCACCGGACTGTCGGAGAATTCACCCCTCCACTTT.

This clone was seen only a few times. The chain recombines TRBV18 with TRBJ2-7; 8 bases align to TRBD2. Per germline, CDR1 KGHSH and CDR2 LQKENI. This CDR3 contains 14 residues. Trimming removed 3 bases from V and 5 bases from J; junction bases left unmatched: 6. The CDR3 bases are TGTGCCAGCTCACCCCAAGGACTAGCCCACGAGCAGTACTTC. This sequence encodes CASSPQGLAHEQYF. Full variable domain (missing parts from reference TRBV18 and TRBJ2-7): NAGVMQNPRHLVRRRGQEARLRCSPMKGHSHVYWYRQLPEEGLKFMVYLQKENIIDESGMPKERFSAEFPKEGPSILRIQQVVRGDSAAYFCASSPQGLAHEQYFGPGTRLTVT.

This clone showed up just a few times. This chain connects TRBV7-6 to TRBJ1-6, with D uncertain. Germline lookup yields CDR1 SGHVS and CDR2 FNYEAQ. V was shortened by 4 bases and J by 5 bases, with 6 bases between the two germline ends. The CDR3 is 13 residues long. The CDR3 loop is CASSWQDNSPLHF. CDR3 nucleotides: TGTGCCAGCAGCTGGCAAGATAATTCACCCCTCCACTTT.

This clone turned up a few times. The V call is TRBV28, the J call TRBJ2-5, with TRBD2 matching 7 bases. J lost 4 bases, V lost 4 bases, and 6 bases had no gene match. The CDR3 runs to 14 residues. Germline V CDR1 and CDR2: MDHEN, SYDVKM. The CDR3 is CASSSTGGLETQYF. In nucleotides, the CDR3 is TGTGCCAGCAGTTCAACGGGAGGTCTAGAGACCCAGTACTTC.

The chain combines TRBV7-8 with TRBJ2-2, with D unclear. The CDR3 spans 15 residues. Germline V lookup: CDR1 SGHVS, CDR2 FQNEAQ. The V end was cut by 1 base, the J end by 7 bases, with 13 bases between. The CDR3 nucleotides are TGTGCCAGCAGCTTAGACGGTACCGCGAGCGGGGAGCTGTTTTTT. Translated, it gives CASSLDGTASGELFF.

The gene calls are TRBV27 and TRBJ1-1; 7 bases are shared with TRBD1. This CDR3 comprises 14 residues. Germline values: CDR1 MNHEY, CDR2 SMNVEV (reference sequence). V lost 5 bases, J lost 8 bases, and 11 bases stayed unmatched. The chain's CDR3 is CASSTPGQRREAFF. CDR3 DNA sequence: TGTGCCAGCAGTACACCGGGACAGCGAAGGGAAGCTTTCTTT.

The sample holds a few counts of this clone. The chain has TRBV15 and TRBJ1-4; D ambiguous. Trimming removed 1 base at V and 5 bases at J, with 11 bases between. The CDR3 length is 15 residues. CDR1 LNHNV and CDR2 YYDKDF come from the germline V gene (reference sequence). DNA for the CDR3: TGTGCCACCAGCAGAGGATCATGGGAAAATGAAAAACTGTTTTTT. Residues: CATSRGSWENEKLFF.

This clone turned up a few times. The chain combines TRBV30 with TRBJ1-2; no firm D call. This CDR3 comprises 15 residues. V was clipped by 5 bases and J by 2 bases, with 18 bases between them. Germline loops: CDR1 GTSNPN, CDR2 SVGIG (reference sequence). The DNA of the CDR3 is TGTGCCTGGTCACTCATACCTCTAGGCAACTATGGCTACACCTTC. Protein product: CAWSLIPLGNYGYTF.

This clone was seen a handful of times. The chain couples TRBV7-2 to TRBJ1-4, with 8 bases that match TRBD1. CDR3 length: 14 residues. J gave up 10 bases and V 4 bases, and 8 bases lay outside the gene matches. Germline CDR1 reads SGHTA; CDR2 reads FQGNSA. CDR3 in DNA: TGTGCCAGCAGCTCCCGGCCAGGGGGCAGAAAACTGTTTTTT. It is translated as CASSSRPGGRKLFF.

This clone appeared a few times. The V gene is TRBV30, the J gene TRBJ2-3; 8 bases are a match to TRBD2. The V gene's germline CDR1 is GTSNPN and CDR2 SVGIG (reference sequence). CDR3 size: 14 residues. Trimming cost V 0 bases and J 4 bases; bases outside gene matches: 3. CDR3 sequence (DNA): TGTGCCTGGAGTGTACGGGGGGGGGCAGATACGCAGTATTTT. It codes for CAWSVRGGADTQYF.

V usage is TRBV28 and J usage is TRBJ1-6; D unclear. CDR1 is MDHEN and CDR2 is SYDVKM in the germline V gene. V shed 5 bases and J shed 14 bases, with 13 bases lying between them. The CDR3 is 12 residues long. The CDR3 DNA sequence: TGTGCCAGCAGTCTACAATTGGGGACCCTCCACTTT. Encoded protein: CASSLQLGTLHF.

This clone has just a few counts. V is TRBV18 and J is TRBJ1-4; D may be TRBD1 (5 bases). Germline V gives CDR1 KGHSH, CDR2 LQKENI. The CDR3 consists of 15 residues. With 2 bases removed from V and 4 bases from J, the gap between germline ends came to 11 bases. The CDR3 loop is CASSPETGLNEKLFF. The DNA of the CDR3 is TGTGCCAGCTCACCAGAAACAGGACTTAATGAAAAACTGTTTTTT.

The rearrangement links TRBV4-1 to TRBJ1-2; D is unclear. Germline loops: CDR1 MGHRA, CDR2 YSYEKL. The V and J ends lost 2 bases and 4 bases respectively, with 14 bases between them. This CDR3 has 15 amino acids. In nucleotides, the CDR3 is TGCGCCAGCAGCCAAAATTGGGGTGACCTCTATGGCTACACCTTC. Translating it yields CASSQNWGDLYGYTF.

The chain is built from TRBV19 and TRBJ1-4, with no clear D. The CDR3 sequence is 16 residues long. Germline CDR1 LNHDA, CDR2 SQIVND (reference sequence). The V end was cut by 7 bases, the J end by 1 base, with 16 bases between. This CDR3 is CASTERGFKTNEKLFF. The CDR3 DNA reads TGTGCCAGTACCGAAAGAGGGTTCAAAACTAATGAAAAACTGTTTTTT.

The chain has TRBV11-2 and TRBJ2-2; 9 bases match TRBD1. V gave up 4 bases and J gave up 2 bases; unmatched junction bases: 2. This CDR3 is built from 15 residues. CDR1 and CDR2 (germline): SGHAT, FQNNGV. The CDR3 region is CASSWDRVNTGELFF. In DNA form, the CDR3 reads TGTGCCAGCAGCTGGGACAGGGTTAACACCGGGGAGCTGTTTTTT.

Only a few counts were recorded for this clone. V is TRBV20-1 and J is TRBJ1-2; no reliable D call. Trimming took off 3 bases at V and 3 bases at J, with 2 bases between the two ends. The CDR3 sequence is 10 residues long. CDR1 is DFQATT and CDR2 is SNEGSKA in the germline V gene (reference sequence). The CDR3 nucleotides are TGCAGTGCTAGCGACTATGGCTACACCTTC. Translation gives CSASDYGYTF.

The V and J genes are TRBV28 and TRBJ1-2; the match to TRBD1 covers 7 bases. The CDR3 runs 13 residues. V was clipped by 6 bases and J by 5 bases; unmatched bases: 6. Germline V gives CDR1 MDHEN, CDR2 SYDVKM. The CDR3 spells CASRDRTRYGYTF. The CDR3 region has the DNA TGTGCCAGCAGGGACAGGACGAGGTATGGCTACACCTTC.

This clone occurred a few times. CDR3 DNA sequence: TGTGCCAGCAGCCGCGCGTTAGACGGCAATCAGCCCCAGCATTTT. It is translated as CASSRALDGNQPQHF. V is TRBV7-9 and J is TRBJ1-5, with D uncertain. CDR1 is SEHNR, CDR2 FQNEAQ, per germline (reference sequence). V lost 5 bases and J 2 bases, leaving 13 bases between the germline ends. CDR3 length: 15 residues. The full variable domain, in which reference TRBV7-9 and TRBJ1-5 provide the parts outside the CDR3, is DTGVSQNPRHKITKRGQNVTFRCDPISEHNRLYWYRQTLGQGPEFLTYFQNEAQLEKSRLLSDRFSAERPKGSFSTLEIQRTEQGDSAMYLCASSRALDGNQPQHFGDGTRLSIL.